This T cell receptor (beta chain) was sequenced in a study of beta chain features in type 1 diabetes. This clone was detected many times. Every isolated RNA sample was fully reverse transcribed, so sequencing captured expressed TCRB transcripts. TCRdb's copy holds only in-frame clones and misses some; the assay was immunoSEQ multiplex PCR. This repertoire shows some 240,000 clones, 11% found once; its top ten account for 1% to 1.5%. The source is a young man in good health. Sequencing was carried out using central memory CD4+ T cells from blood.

DNA for the CDR3: TGCGCCAGCAGCCAAACGTGGGGCACAGATACGCAGTATTTT. It yields the protein CASSQTWGTDTQYF. The V gene is TRBV4-3, the J gene TRBJ2-3; D is unclear. The germline gives CDR1 LGHNA, CDR2 YSLEER. V shed 2 bases and J shed 1 base, with 7 bases lying between them. The CDR3 is 14 amino acids.